In this sample, the clone carrying this TCR beta chain turned up once. Its specificity is unknown. This sample includes further DNA sequences coding for the same CDR3. The source of the sample is a study of shared clonotypes between healthy human individuals. General observations from the study: Roughly 5% of naive CD4 clonotypes were shared across four donors.

Assay: immunoSEQ multiplex PCR; the TCRdb copy retains only in-frame clones and omits some. The data contain some 2.3 million clones, approximately 95% of them singletons. The sequence was obtained from a man younger than 35 in good health. Some clones in this sample may be carry-over from other donors' samples. The sequenced sample consisted of naive CD4+ T cells from PBMCs. Stated subset: CD45RA+ positively selected.

CDR3 coding DNA: TGTGCCAGCAGTCTACTAGCCAGCACAGATACGCAGTATTTT. Translated: CASSLLASTDTQYF. This chain connects TRBV27 to TRBJ2-3; D may be TRBD2 (6 bases). Germline loops: CDR1 MNHEY, CDR2 SMNVEV (reference sequence). This CDR3 region has 14 residues. V lost 5 bases and J lost 0, with 9 bases in between.